This TCR beta chain was profiled in a study of T-cell reconstitution after alpha-beta-depleted transplantation in children. Using unique molecular identifiers, the investigators prepared the TCRbeta library. In TCRdb, the PCR reads were re-called with MiXCR into one record per CDR3 protein. This table has 640,000 or so distinct CDR3 sequences, around a sixth appearing once. This clonotype showed up many times. V was trimmed by 6 bases and J by 3 bases, leaving 19 bases between them. The CDR3 is made up of 15 amino acids. The germline CDR1 and CDR2 sequences are DFQATT and SNEGSKA (reference sequence).

The chain uses TRBV20-1 and TRBJ2-3; no firm D call. This sequence was found in a human donor who donated a stem cell graft to a child with acute myeloid leukemia. Sequenced material: PBMCs from the stem cell graft donor, taken from the stem cell graft. This chain's CDR3 is CSAPALEDQTDTQYF. The CDR3 region has the DNA TGCAGTGCCCCGGCCCTAGAGGATCAAACAGATACGCAGTATTTT.